Shown below are 26 T cell receptor beta chains from a single sample sequenced in a study of blood T cell repertoires in COVID-19. The repertoire was sequenced with immunoSEQ multiplex PCR; TCRdb's copy has only in-frame clones and lacks some. Of more than 150,000 clones listed, about four fifths are singletons. Specimen: peripheral blood. The receptors derive from a woman at least 80 years old with acute or convalescent COVID-19.

The V call is TRBV16, the J call TRBJ1-1; 7 bases are shared with TRBD1. Trimming at V came to 4 bases and at J to 6 bases, leaving 8 bases not matched to a gene. The germline V gene has CDR1 KGHSY and CDR2 FQNENV. This CDR3 contains 14 residues. The DNA of the CDR3 is TGTGCCAGCAGCCGGAGACAGGGAGCTTCTGAAGCTTTCTTT. Translating it yields CASSRRQGASEAFF.

The chain carries TRBV11-2 and TRBJ2-2, with 7 bases lining up with TRBD1. V trimming: 4 bases; J trimming: 5 bases; junction bases outside the gene matches: 7. The CDR3 totals 15 residues. CDR1 and CDR2 from the germline V gene are SGHAT and FQNNGV. The CDR3 protein is CASSSTGTATGELFF. CDR3 nucleotide sequence: TGTGCCAGCAGCTCTACCGGGACAGCGACCGGGGAGCTGTTTTTT. The full variable domain, rest sourced from reference TRBV11-2 and TRBJ2-2, is EAGVAQSPRYKIIEKRQSVAFWCNPISGHATLYWYQQILGQGPKLLIQFQNNGVVDDSQLPKDRFSAERLKGVDSTLKIQPAKLEDSAVYLCASSSTGTATGELFFGEGSRLTVL.

The table lists this clone with a count of one. The chain uses TRBV30 and TRBJ2-7, with TRBD2 identical over 9 bases. The trim removed 7 bases at V and 7 bases at J, leaving 14 bases unmatched. CDR3 length: 14 residues. Germline V gene data show CDR1 as GTSNPN and CDR2 as SVGIG (reference sequence). CDR3 sequence: CAFKSGRLLGEQYF. The CDR3 coding sequence is TGTGCCTTCAAGAGCGGGAGGCTCCTTGGGGAGCAGTACTTC.

The V gene is TRBV28, the J gene TRBJ1-3; TRBD1 matches at 7 bases. CDR1 and CDR2 from the germline V gene are MDHEN and SYDVKM. This CDR3 region has 15 residues. V lost 6 bases to trimming and J lost 5 bases; unmatched junction nucleotides: 10. The CDR3 nucleotides are TGTGCCAGCAGACCAAACAGGGGATCAAGAAACACCATATATTTT. Translating gives CASRPNRGSRNTIYF.

V usage is TRBV6-5 and J usage is TRBJ2-7; unclear D gene. Trimming shortened V by 2 bases and J by 1 base, and 12 bases separated the two germline ends. Germline-derived CDR1 and CDR2 are MNHEY and SVGAGI. CDR3 length: 15 amino acids. The DNA for the CDR3 is TGTGCCAGCAGTTACCGCAGTTATCCTTCCTACGAGCAGTACTTC. It codes for CASSYRSYPSYEQYF.

The chain employs TRBV7-6 and TRBJ1-3, with 7 bases matching TRBD1. Germline loops: CDR1 SGHVS, CDR2 FNYEAQ. This CDR3 spans 16 amino acids. V was pared by 4 bases and J by 6 bases, with 12 bases of the junction left unmatched. In DNA, the CDR3 is TGTGCCAGCAGCTCGCTTACAGGGGATGTCCCAAACACCATATATTTT. This encodes CASSSLTGDVPNTIYF.

This chain connects TRBV5-4 to TRBJ2-2; 9 nucleotides match TRBD1. Germline values: CDR1 SGHNT, CDR2 YYREEE (reference sequence). The CDR3 runs 15 residues. V shed 4 bases, J shed 5 bases, and the junction held 6 bases outside the gene matches. The CDR3 bases are TGTGCCAGCAGCCACCGGGACAGGGCGACCGGGGAGCTGTTTTTT. As protein: CASSHRDRATGELFF.

The chain combines TRBV3-1 (or the pseudogene TRBV3-2) with TRBJ2-1; 10 nucleotides match TRBD2. CDR3 length: 15 residues. Per the germline V gene, CDR1 is LGHDT and CDR2 is YNNKEL (reference sequence). Trimming cost V 6 bases and J 8 bases; bases outside gene matches: 10. The CDR3 region has the DNA TGTGCCAGCAGGTATTCGGGACTAGCGCGGGATGAGCAGTTCTTC. The encoded protein is CASRYSGLARDEQFF.

This clone was picked up a small number of times. This chain connects TRBV28 to TRBJ1-1, with D uncertain. Germline V lookup: CDR1 MDHEN, CDR2 SYDVKM. This CDR3 contains 13 residues. Trimming stripped 4 bases from V and 1 base from J, with 7 bases between. The CDR3 reads CASSSLGNTEAFF. The CDR3 region has the DNA TGTGCCAGCAGTTCCCTCGGGAACACTGAAGCTTTCTTT.

About this clone: The junction shows a germline mismatch at one end, possibly a read error. The chain has TRBV24-1 and TRBJ2-1; 10 bases map to TRBD2. Germline V gene sequence: CDR1 KGHDR, CDR2 SFDVKD. This CDR3 spans 15 amino acids. CDR3 amino acids: CATSGLAGASNEQFF. The CDR3 nucleotides are TGTGCCACTAGTGGGCTAGCGGGAGCCTCCAATGAGCAGTTCTTC.

The CDR3 DNA sequence: TGTGCCAGCAGCCAAGTTTCAGGCTCCTATGGCTACACCTTC. Encoded protein: CASSQVSGSYGYTF. V and J are TRBV3-1 (or the pseudogene TRBV3-2) and TRBJ1-2; no definite D call. CDR1 and CDR2 from the germline V gene are LGHDT and YNNKEL (reference sequence). The V gene lost 1 base and the J gene lost 4 bases, with 10 bases spanning the gap. The CDR3 extends over 14 amino acids.

In its sample, this clone was seen once. The chain has TRBV18 and TRBJ2-7, with TRBD2 matching 14 bases. The V gene end was trimmed by 1 base and the J gene end by 4 bases; junction bases not matched to a gene: 3. CDR3 length: 16 amino acids. Germline V gene data show CDR1 as KGHSH and CDR2 as LQKENI. CDR3 loop: CASSPQGTSGSYEQYF. The CDR3 DNA is TGTGCCAGCTCACCACAGGGGACTAGCGGGAGTTACGAGCAGTACTTC.

The V and J genes are TRBV3-1 (or the pseudogene TRBV3-2) and TRBJ2-2, with D maybe TRBD1 (5 bases). This CDR3 comprises 15 residues. Looked up from germline, CDR1 is LGHDT and CDR2 is YNNKEL (reference sequence). Trimming took 1 base from V and 0 from J, leaving 6 bases between them. The CDR3 is CASSQGTSNTGELFF. CDR3 nucleotides: TGTGCCAGCAGCCAAGGGACATCGAACACCGGGGAGCTGTTTTTT.

The gene calls are TRBV12-3 or TRBV12-4 and TRBJ2-3; possibly TRBD2 for D (7 bases). The CDR3 length is 13 residues. Trimming shortened V by 6 bases and J by 8 bases, and 15 bases separated the two germline ends. CDR3 region: CASRTGREGTQYF. The DNA for the CDR3 is TGTGCCAGCAGAACAGGGAGGGAAGGTACGCAGTATTTT.

The gene calls are TRBV19 and TRBJ1-5, with D possibly being TRBD1 (6 bases). Trimming took 6 bases from V and 4 from J, leaving 19 bases between them. This CDR3 has 16 residues. Germline assignment: CDR1 LNHDA and CDR2 SQIVND (reference sequence). This CDR3 reads CASSGVGGLRNQPQHF. CDR3 coding DNA: TGTGCCAGTAGCGGCGTCGGGGGGCTGCGGAATCAGCCCCAGCATTTT.

This clone was detected many times. The chain employs TRBV10-3 and TRBJ1-6; a possible D gene is TRBD1 (6 bases). The germline CDR1 and CDR2 sequences are ENHRY and SYGVKD. This CDR3 region has 15 residues. Trimming removed 6 bases from V and 9 bases from J, with 18 bases in between. The CDR3 nucleotides read TGTGCCATCAGGACCGGGCAGGGGCAGGGTTCACCCCTCCACTTT. This encodes CAIRTGQGQGSPLHF.

This clone has only one observation. The rearrangement joins TRBV30 to TRBJ2-1; perhaps TRBD2 as D (6 bases). Germline V gene sequence: CDR1 GTSNPN, CDR2 SVGIG (reference sequence). Trimming left V 4 bases short and J 3 bases short, with 10 bases between. The CDR3 loop spans 13 amino acids. CDR3 sequence reads: CAWNRGGYNEQFF. The CDR3 bases are TGTGCCTGGAATAGGGGAGGCTACAATGAGCAGTTCTTC.

In DNA form, the CDR3 reads TGTGCCAGCAGCTCGCAGCGGATTTCACCCCTCCACTTT. Its protein product is CASSSQRISPLHF. The chain couples TRBV5-6 to TRBJ1-6; unclear D gene. Trimming removed 3 bases from V and 9 bases from J, with 10 bases in between. The CDR3 contains 13 residues. Germline V lookup: CDR1 SGHDT, CDR2 YYEEEE.

CDR3 sequence reads: CASSLGTRGYGYTF. The CDR3, as DNA: TGTGCCAGCAGCTTAGGGACAAGGGGATATGGCTACACCTTC. This sequence joins TRBV7-9 and TRBJ1-2; D is possibly TRBD1 (5 bases). Germline V gives CDR1 SEHNR, CDR2 FQNEAQ (reference sequence). The CDR3 sequence is 14 residues long. Deletions cut 1 base from V and 5 bases from J, with 11 bases between. Full variable domain (outside the CDR3, taken from reference TRBV7-9 and TRBJ1-2): DTGVSQNPRHKITKRGQNVTFRCDPISEHNRLYWYRQTLGQGPEFLTYFQNEAQLEKSRLLSDRFSAERPKGSFSTLEIQRTEQGDSAMYLCASSLGTRGYGYTFGSGTRLTVV.

A single count supports this clone. J is TRBJ1-2 and V is TRBV5-5; D uncertain. V dropped 4 bases and J dropped 2 bases, with 12 bases sitting between them. Per the germline V gene, CDR1 is SGHKS and CDR2 is YYEKEE (reference sequence). There are 14 residues in the CDR3. The CDR3 region is CASSPGEGNYGYTF. The CDR3 DNA sequence: TGTGCCAGCAGCCCCGGGGAGGGAAACTATGGCTACACCTTC.

The chain couples TRBV30 to TRBJ1-5; 7 bases align to TRBD1. The CDR3 totals 16 residues. With 1 base clipped from V and 0 bases from J, the junction kept 6 bases outside the gene matches. Germline V gene sequence: CDR1 GTSNPN, CDR2 SVGIG (reference sequence). The CDR3 nucleotides are TGTGCCTGGAGTGGGGCAGGGGGTTATAGCAATCAGCCCCAGCATTTT. This translates into CAWSGAGGYSNQPQHF.

The rearrangement links TRBV10-1 to TRBJ2-3, with 11 bases that match TRBD2. Germline V gene data show CDR1 as WNHNN and CDR2 as SYGVQD (reference sequence). The J segment lost 8 bases and the V segment lost 5 bases, leaving 6 bases of the junction unmatched. The CDR3 runs 14 residues. CDR3 coding DNA: TGCGCCAGCAGTTCTAGCGGGAGGTATGCTACGCAGTATTTT. Its protein is CASSSSGRYATQYF.

The gene calls are TRBV9 and TRBJ2-2; possible D gene TRBD1, 6 bases. Germline-derived CDR1 and CDR2 are SGDLS and YYNGEE. This CDR3 region has 16 residues. The germline V and J ends were trimmed by 5 bases and 0 bases, with 14 bases remaining between them. Written as DNA, the CDR3 is TGTGCCAGCAGAACTACAGGGTTGGCGAACACCGGGGAGCTGTTTTTT. Translation gives CASRTTGLANTGELFF.

The rearrangement joins TRBV6-1 to TRBJ2-1, with a weak D call TRBD1 (5 bases). Germline values: CDR1 MNHNS, CDR2 SASEGT. V gave up 2 bases and J gave up 4 bases, with 12 bases separating them. The length of the CDR3 is 15 residues. This CDR3 is CASSELGLMYNEQFF. In nucleotides, the CDR3 is TGTGCCAGCAGTGAATTGGGGCTTATGTACAATGAGCAGTTCTTC.

The chain links TRBV2 to TRBJ1-2; 7 bases map to TRBD1. With V trimmed by 5 bases and J by 7 bases, 4 bases remained unmatched. The CDR3 loop spans 12 amino acids. Germline-derived CDR1 and CDR2 are SNHLY and FYNNEI. CDR3 nucleotides: TGTGCCAGCAGTAGGAACAGGGGTGGCTACACCTTC. As protein: CASSRNRGGYTF.

The rearrangement links TRBV3-1 (or the pseudogene TRBV3-2) to TRBJ2-2, with D possibly matching TRBD2 (5 bases). Trimming removed 0 bases from V and 5 bases from J, with 7 bases in between. In germline, CDR1 is LGHDT, CDR2 YNNKEL (reference sequence). The CDR3 is 14 amino acids. CDR3 protein: CASSQEGRTGELFF. The CDR3 region has the DNA TGTGCCAGCAGCCAAGAGGGGAGAACCGGGGAGCTGTTTTTT.